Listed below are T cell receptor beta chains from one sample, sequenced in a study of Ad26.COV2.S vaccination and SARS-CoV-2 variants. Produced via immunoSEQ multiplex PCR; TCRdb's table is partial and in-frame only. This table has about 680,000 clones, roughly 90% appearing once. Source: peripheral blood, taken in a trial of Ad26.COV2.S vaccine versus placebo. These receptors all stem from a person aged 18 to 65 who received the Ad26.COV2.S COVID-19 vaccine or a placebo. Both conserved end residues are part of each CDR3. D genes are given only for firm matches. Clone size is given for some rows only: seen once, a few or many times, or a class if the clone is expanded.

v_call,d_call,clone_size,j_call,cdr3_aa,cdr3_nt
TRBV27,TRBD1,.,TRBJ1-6,CASSLRTGLGSPLHF,TGTGCCAGCAGTTTAAGGACAGGGCTCGGTTCACCCCTCCACTTT
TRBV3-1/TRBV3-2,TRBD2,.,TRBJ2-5,CASSQVLAGGLYQETQYF,TGTGCCAGCAGCCAAGTGCTAGCGGGGGGTTTGTACCAAGAGACCCAGTACTTC
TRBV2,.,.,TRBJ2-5,CASSENLGQAETQYF,TGTGCCAGCAGTGAAAACTTAGGGCAGGCAGAGACCCAGTACTTC
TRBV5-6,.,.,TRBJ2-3,CASSLNPDTQYF,TGTGCCAGCAGCTTAAACCCCGATACGCAGTATTTT
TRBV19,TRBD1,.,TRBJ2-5,CASNTGGWETQYF,TGTGCCAGTAACACAGGGGGGTGGGAGACCCAGTACTTC
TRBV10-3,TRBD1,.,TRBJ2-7,CAISASPGQGSAEQYF,TGTGCCATCAGCGCAAGTCCGGGACAGGGATCGGCTGAGCAGTACTTC
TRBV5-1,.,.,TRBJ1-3,CASSWGNTIYF,TGCGCCAGCAGCTGGGGAAACACCATATATTTT
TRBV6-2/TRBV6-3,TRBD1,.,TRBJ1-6,CASSRGTSPLHF,TGTGCCAGCAGCAGGGGGACTTCACCCCTCCACTTT
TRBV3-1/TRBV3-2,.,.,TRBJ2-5,CASSQPGTRQETQYF,TGTGCCAGCAGCCAGCCCGGGACTCGACAAGAGACCCAGTACTTC
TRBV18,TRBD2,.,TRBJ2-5,CASSPTSGGAWETQYF,TGTGCCAGCTCACCGACTAGCGGGGGAGCTTGGGAGACCCAGTACTTC
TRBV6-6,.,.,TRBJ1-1,CASSSGGTEAFF,TGTGCCAGCAGTTCCGGGGGCACTGAAGCTTTCTTT
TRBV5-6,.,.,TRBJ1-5,CASSVINQPQHF,TGTGCCAGCAGCGTGATAAATCAGCCCCAGCATTTT
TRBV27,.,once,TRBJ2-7,CANRRYQGGYEQYF,TGTGCCAACAGAAGGTACCAGGGTGGGTACGAGCAGTACTTC
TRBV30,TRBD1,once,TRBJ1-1,CAWATRGGTGNTEAFF,TGTGCCTGGGCAACCAGGGGGGGGACGGGGAACACTGAAGCTTTCTTT
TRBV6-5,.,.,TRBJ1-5,CASSYRSGGSNQPQHF,TGTGCCAGCAGTTACCGGTCGGGGGGGAGCAATCAGCCCCAGCATTTT
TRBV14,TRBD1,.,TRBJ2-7,CASNRQGGYEQYF,TGTGCCAGCAACCGACAGGGCGGCTACGAGCAGTACTTC
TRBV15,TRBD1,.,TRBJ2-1,CATSRARQGNYNEQFF,TGTGCCACCAGCAGAGCCCGACAGGGGAACTACAATGAGCAGTTCTTC
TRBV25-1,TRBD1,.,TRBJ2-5,CASSDRGYQETQYF,TGTGCCAGCAGTGACAGGGGGTACCAAGAGACCCAGTACTTC
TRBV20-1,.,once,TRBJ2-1,CSPWRNNEQFF,TGCAGCCCCTGGAGAAACAATGAGCAGTTCTTC
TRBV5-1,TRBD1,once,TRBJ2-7,CASSLTGFHEQYF,TGCGCCAGCAGCCTGACAGGGTTCCACGAGCAGTACTTC
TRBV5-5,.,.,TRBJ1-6,CASSLEKRSPLHF,TGTGCCAGCAGCTTGGAGAAGCGCTCACCCCTCCACTTT
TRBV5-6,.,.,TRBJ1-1,CASSLDPRDTEAFF,TGTGCCAGCAGCTTGGATCCAAGGGACACTGAAGCTTTCTTT
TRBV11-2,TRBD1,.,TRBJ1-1,CASSLNRGSTEAFF,TGTGCCAGCAGCTTAAACAGGGGATCCACTGAAGCTTTCTTT
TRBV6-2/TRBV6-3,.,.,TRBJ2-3,CASSFREPDTQYF,TGTGCCAGCAGCTTTCGGGAGCCAGATACGCAGTATTTT
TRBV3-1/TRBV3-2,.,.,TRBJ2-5,CASSQAEETAQYF,TGTGCCAGCAGCCAAGCAGAGGAAACGGCCCAGTACTTC
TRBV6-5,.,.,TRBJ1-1,CASSPPGNTEAFF,TGTGCCAGCAGCCCCCCGGGGAACACTGAAGCTTTCTTT